The 9 T cell receptor beta chains listed next were all sequenced from one sample in a study of T cell responses to AZD1222 COVID-19 vaccine. Only in-frame clones appear in the TCRdb table, and some are missing; sequencing was by immunoSEQ multiplex PCR. The sample lists around 160,000 clones; roughly 86% were seen once. The source was peripheral blood, collected on day 0 of AZD1222 vaccination. All receptors derive from an adult in good health.

The genes are TRBV18 and TRBJ1-1; D gene unclear. The CDR3 has 16 amino acids. The V gene's germline CDR1 is KGHSH and CDR2 LQKENI. V lost 4 bases and J 0 bases, leaving 15 bases between the germline ends. For the CDR3, the DNA is TGTGCCAGCTCACAAACGGGGAAGTCTATGAACACTGAAGCTTTCTTT. It codes for CASSQTGKSMNTEAFF.

This sequence joins TRBV5-1 and TRBJ1-5; D unresolved. Germline CDR1 reads SGHRS; CDR2 reads YFSETQ. This CDR3 is 13 amino acids long. With 0 bases removed from V and 7 bases from J, the gap between germline ends came to 8 bases. CDR3 loop: CASSLEGSQPQHF. CDR3 bases: TGCGCCAGCAGCTTGGAGGGATCCCAGCCCCAGCATTTT.

This clone came up a few times. This rearrangement joins TRBV6-5 to TRBJ1-2; D call uncertain. Between the trimmed V and J ends, which lost 6 bases and 2 bases, there was a span of 10 bases. Germline V gives CDR1 MNHEY, CDR2 SVGAGI. CDR3 length: 13 residues. The CDR3 DNA reads TGTGCCAGCAGGCTGGACGGAAACTATGGCTACACCTTC. As protein: CASRLDGNYGYTF.

V and J are TRBV4-2 and TRBJ2-7; 7 bases are a match to TRBD1. CDR1 LGHNA and CDR2 YNFKEQ come from the germline V gene. V lost 0 bases to trimming and J lost 6 bases; unmatched junction nucleotides: 5. The CDR3 has 14 amino acids. The DNA of the CDR3 is TGTGCCAGCAGCCAAGAGACAGGGTATAGCGAGCAGTACTTC. Its protein is CASSQETGYSEQYF.

CDR3 sequence: CASSQEGQGPVPYEQYF. Here the CDR3 DNA reads TGTGCCAGCAGCCAAGAAGGGCAGGGTCCGGTTCCCTACGAGCAGTACTTC. The V call is TRBV14, the J call TRBJ2-7, with D possibly TRBD1 on 5 matching bases. Germline loops: CDR1 SGHDN, CDR2 FVKESK. The CDR3 loop spans 17 amino acids. Trimming stripped 0 bases from V and 2 bases from J, with 17 bases between.

The CDR3 reads CASRGAGFTEAFF. CDR3 sequence (DNA): TGTGCCAGCAGGGGGGCAGGGTTCACTGAAGCTTTCTTT. The rearrangement uses TRBV28 and TRBJ1-1; D is possibly TRBD1 (6 bases). V lost 6 bases and J 4 bases, leaving 12 bases between the germline ends. The CDR3 has 13 residues. CDR1 MDHEN and CDR2 SYDVKM come from the germline V gene.

V and J are TRBV27 and TRBJ2-1; 7 nucleotides agree with TRBD1. The CDR3 contains 16 residues. V shed 4 bases and J 0 bases; nucleotides not matched to a gene: 6. The germline gives CDR1 MNHEY, CDR2 SMNVEV (reference sequence). The CDR3 here is CASSSGQLSSYNEQFF. CDR3 bases: TGTGCCAGCAGTTCGGGACAGCTAAGCTCCTACAATGAGCAGTTCTTC.

The chain links TRBV19 to TRBJ1-5; the D gene is possibly TRBD1 (6 bases). Per germline, CDR1 LNHDA and CDR2 SQIVND (reference sequence). Trimming pared 5 bases from V and 7 bases from J, leaving 18 bases between. This CDR3 contains 15 residues. CDR3 residues: CASSARGGAKQPQHF. The CDR3 coding sequence is TGTGCCAGTAGTGCCCGGGGGGGGGCGAAACAGCCCCAGCATTTT.

The CDR3 DNA sequence: TGTGCCAGCAGCCCCGGACAGGGACTCGCCATATATTTT. It encodes CASSPGQGLAIYF. The gene calls are TRBV7-3 and TRBJ1-3; 8 bases are a match to TRBD1. This CDR3 comprises 13 residues. Germline lookup yields CDR1 SGHTA and CDR2 FQGTGA. Germline trimming cut 5 bases from V and 11 bases from J; bases unmatched to any gene: 8.